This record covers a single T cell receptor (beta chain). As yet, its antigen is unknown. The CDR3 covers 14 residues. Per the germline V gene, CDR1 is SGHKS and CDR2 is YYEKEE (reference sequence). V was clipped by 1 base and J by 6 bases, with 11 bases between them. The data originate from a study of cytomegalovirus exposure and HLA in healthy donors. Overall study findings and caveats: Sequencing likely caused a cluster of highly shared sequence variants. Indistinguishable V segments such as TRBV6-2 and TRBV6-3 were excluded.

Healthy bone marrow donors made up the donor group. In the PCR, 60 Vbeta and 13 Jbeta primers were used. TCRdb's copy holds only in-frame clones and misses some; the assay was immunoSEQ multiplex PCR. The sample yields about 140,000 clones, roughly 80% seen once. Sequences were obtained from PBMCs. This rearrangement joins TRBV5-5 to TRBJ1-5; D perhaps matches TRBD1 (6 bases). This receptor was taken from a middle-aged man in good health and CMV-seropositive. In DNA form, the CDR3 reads TGTGCCAGCAGCTTGCAACAGGGCGGTCAGCCCCAGCATTTT. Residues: CASSLQQGGQPQHF.